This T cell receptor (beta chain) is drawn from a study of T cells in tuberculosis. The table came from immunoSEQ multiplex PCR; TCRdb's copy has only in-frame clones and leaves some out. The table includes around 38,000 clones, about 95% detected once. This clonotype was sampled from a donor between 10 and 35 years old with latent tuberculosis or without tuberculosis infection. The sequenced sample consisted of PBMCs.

The CDR3 DNA follows: TGTGCCAGCAGGCCTGCAGGGGGCTCCTACGAGCAGTACTTC. Translated, it gives CASRPAGGSYEQYF. This chain uses TRBV28 with TRBJ2-7; 7 positions match TRBD1. The length of the CDR3 is 14 residues. The junction had 5 bases not matched to a gene; V was cut back by 6 bases and J by 0 bases. The V gene's germline CDR1 is MDHEN and CDR2 SYDVKM.